The entry below gives a single T cell receptor beta chain sequence along with its context. Measured with immunoSEQ multiplex PCR; TCRdb has only the in-frame clones, and not every one. The sample includes fewer than 400,000 clones, roughly 90% of them seen just once. This record belongs to a study of blood T cell repertoires in COVID-19. On the study more broadly: Nucleic acid was either cDNA or gDNA, and it came from T cells, B-cell-depleted T cells, or PBMCs.

Participants were aged about 18 to 90 years, lived in over 20 US areas, and enrolled virtually. The TCR sequence derives from a woman aged 25 to 39 who had been exposed to COVID-19. The sequenced sample was PBMCs or T cells enriched from blood (not recorded which).

CDR3 amino acids: CASSSRRGSGNTIYF. The DNA of the CDR3 is TGTGCCAGCAGCTCACGCCGAGGCTCCGGAAACACCATATATTTT. The J gene is TRBJ1-3, the V gene TRBV5-4, with D uncertain. Germline V gene sequence: CDR1 SGHNT, CDR2 YYREEE (reference sequence). V was clipped by 3 bases and J by 4 bases, with 14 bases between them. The CDR3 is 15 amino acids.